This T cell receptor (beta chain) stems from a study of blood T cells in healthy people across ages. Next came a second PCR, run for 7 to 11 cycles, which used a sample-barcoded 5' primer along with a J-beta primer mix. TCRdb itself ran the 5' RACE reads through MiXCR, one entry per CDR3 protein. The sample consists of 1.4 million or so distinct CDR3 sequences, roughly two fifths of them appearing once. With 2 bases clipped from V and 5 bases from J, the junction kept 4 bases outside the gene matches. Germline CDR1 is MGHRA and CDR2 is YSYEKL. This CDR3 has 15 amino acids. The rearrangement uses TRBV4-1 and TRBJ2-1, with TRBD2 matching 9 bases. The specimen was blood. This clonotype originated in a woman in her late teens or twenties in good health. DNA of the CDR3: TGCGCCAGCAGCCAATTGGGACTAGCAGACAATGAGCAGTTCTTC. Amino acids: CASSQLGLADNEQFF.